Sequencing of this T cell receptor (beta chain) was carried out in a study of metastatic and nonmetastatic thyroid tumors. Study context: Repertoires from malignant and benign thyroid patients were compared across blood and tumor or nodule tissue.

This clone rates as medium-sized (0.01 to 0.1%). What it recognizes is unknown. The germline V and J ends were trimmed by 7 bases and 7 bases, with 20 bases remaining between them. Germline lookup yields CDR1 MNHNS and CDR2 SASEGT. The CDR3 sequence is 14 residues long. Points from the study as a whole: Across blood and tumor, TCR beta diversity in malignant thyroid tumors was reportedly significantly higher than in benign nodules.

Original processing notes: It was from CDR3 differences across clinicopathological groups that a distant-metastasis classifier for papillary thyroid cancer was built. TCRdb reprocessed the PCR reads via MiXCR. The V and J calls come from TCRdb's annotation, not from the publication. The sample records 35,000 to 45,000 clones, 9% to 14% being singletons. Among the patients, none had received any treatment before thyroid surgery. The chain carries TRBV6-1 and TRBJ2-7; unclear D gene. The clonotype comes from a male donor with papillary thyroid cancer or a benign thyroid nodule (not recorded which). Some clones in this sample may be carry-over from other donors' samples. Sequenced sample: blood. DNA for the CDR3: TGTGCCAGCATCCCGTCGGATGAAACGGAGGAGCAGTACTTC. This translates into CASIPSDETEEQYF.